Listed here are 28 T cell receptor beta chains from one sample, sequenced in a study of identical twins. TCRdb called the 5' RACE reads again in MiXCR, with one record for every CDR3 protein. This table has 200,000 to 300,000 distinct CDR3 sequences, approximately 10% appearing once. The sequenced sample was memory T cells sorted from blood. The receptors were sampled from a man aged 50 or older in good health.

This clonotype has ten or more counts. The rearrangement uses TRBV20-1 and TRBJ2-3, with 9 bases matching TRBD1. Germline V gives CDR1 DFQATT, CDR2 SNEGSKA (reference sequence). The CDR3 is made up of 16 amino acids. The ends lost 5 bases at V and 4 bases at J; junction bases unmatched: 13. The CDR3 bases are TGCAGTGCTGATACAAGGACAGGGGAAGTAGCAGATACGCAGTATTTT. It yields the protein CSADTRTGEVADTQYF.

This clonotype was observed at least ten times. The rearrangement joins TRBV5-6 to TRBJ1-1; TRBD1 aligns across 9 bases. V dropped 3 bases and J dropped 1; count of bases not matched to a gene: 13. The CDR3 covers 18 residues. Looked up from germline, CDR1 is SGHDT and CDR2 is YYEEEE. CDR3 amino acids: CASSYDWDRDHTNTEAFF. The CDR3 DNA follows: TGTGCCAGCAGCTATGACTGGGACAGGGATCATACGAACACTGAAGCTTTCTTT. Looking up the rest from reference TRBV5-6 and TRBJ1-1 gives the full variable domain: DAGVTQSPTHLIKTRGQQVTLRCSPKSGHDTVSWYQQALGQGPQFIFQYYEEEERQRGNFPDRFSGHQFPNYSSELNVNALLLGDSALYLCASSYDWDRDHTNTEAFFGQGTRLTVV.

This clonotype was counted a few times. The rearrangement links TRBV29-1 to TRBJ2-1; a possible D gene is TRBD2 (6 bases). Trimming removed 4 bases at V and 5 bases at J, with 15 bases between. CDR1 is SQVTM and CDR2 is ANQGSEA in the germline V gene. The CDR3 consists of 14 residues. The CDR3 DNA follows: TGCAGCGTTGTAATCGGAGGGCCCAACAATGAGCAGTTCTTC. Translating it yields CSVVIGGPNNEQFF.

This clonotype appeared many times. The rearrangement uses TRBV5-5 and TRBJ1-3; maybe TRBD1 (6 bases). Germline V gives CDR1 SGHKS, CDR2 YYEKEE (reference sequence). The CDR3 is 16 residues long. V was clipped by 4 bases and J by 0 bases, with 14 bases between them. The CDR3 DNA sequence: TGTGCCAGCAGCGAGACAGGAATCGACTCTGGAAACACCATATATTTT. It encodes CASSETGIDSGNTIYF.

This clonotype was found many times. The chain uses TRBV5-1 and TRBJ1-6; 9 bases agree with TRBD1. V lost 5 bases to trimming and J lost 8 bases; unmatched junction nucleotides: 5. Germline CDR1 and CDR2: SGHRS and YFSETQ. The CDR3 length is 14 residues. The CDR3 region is CASRPDRGYSPLHF. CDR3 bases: TGCGCCAGCAGACCGGACAGGGGATATTCACCCCTCCACTTT.

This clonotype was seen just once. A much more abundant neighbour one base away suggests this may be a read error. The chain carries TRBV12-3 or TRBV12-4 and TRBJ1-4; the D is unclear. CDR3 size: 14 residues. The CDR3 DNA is TGTGTCAGCAGTTTTAAAGGCATTAATGAAAAACTGTTTTTT. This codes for CVSSFKGINEKLFF.

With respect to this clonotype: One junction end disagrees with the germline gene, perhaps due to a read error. CDR3: CRARGPGQGTYNEQFF. For the CDR3, the DNA is TGCAGAGCTAGGGGTCCCGGGCAGGGCACCTACAATGAGCAGTTCTTC. The V gene is TRBV20-1, the J gene TRBJ2-1; D is possibly TRBD1 (5 bases). This CDR3 is built from 16 residues. The V gene's germline CDR1 is DFQATT and CDR2 SNEGSKA (reference sequence).

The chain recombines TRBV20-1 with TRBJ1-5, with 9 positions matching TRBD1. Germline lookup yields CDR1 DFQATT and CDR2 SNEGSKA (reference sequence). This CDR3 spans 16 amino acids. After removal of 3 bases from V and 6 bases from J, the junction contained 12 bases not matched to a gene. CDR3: CSASTAGTGYRQPQHF. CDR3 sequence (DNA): TGCAGTGCTAGTACAGCCGGGACAGGGTATCGTCAGCCCCAGCATTTT.

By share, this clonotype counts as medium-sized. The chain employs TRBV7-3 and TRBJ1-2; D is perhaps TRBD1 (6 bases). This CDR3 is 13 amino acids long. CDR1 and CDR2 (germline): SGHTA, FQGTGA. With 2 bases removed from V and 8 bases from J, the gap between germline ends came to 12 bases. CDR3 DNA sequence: TGTGCCAGCAGCTTAGAACAGGGTGGCGGCTACACCTTC. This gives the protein CASSLEQGGGYTF.

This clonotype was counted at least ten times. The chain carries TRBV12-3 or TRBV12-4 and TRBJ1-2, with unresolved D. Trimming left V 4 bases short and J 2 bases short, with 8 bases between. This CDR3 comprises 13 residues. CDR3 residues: CASSSEVNYGYTF. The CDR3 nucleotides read TGTGCCAGCAGTTCCGAGGTGAACTATGGCTACACCTTC.

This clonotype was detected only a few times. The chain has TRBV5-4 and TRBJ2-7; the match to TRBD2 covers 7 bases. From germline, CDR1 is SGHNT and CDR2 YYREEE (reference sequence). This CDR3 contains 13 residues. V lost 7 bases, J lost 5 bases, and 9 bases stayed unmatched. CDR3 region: CASANGLGDEQYF. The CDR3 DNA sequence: TGTGCCAGCGCGAATGGACTAGGGGACGAGCAGTACTTC. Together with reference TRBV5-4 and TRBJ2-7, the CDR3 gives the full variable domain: ETGVTQSPTHLIKTRGQQVTLRCSSQSGHNTVSWYQQALGQGPQFIFQYYREEENGRGNFPPRFSGLQFPNYSSELNVNALELDDSALYLCASANGLGDEQYFGPGTRLTVT.

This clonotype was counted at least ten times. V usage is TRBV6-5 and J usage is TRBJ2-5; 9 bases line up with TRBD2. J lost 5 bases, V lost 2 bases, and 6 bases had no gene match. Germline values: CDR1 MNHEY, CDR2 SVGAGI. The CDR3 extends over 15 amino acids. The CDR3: CASSYEPAGGETQYF. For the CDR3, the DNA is TGTGCCAGCAGTTACGAGCCAGCGGGGGGTGAGACCCAGTACTTC.

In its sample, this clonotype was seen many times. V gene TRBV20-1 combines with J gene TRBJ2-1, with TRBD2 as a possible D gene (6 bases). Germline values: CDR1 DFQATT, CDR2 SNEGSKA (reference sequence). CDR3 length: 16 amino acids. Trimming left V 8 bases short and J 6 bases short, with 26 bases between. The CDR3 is CSLSGLLSPITNEQFF. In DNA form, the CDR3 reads TGCAGTCTCTCGGGACTCCTTTCACCAATTACCAATGAGCAGTTCTTC.

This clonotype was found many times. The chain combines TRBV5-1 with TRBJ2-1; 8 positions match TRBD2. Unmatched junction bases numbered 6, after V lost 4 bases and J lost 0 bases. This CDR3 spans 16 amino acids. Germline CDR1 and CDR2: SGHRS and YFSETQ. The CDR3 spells CASSKSGGDSYNEQFF. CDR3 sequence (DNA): TGCGCCAGCAGCAAAAGCGGGGGAGACTCCTACAATGAGCAGTTCTTC.

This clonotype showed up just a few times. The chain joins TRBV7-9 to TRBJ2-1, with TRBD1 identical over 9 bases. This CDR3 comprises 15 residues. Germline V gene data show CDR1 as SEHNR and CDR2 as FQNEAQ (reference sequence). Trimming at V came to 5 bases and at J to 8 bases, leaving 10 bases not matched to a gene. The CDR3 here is CASSEGGTGYDEQFF. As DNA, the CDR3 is TGTGCCAGCAGCGAAGGGGGGACAGGGTACGATGAGCAGTTCTTC.

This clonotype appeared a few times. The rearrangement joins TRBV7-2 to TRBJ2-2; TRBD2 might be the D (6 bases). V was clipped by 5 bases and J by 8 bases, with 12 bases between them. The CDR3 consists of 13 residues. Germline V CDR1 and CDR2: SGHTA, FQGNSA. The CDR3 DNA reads TGTGCCAGCAGCCCCAGGACTAAGGGGGAGCTGTTTTTT. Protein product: CASSPRTKGELFF. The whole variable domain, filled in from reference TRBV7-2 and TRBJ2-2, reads GAGVSQSPSNKVTEKGKDVELRCDPISGHTALYWYRQSLGQGLEFLIYFQGNSAPDKSGLPSDRFSAERTGGSVSTLTIQRTQQEDSAVYLCASSPRTKGELFFGEGSRLTVL.

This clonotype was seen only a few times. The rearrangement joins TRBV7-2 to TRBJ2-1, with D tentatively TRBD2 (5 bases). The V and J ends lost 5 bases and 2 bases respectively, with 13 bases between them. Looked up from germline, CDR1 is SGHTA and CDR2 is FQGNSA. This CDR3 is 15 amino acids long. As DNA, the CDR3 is TGTGCCAGCAGCCAGTGGACTGGTCCCTACAATGAGCAGTTCTTC. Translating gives CASSQWTGPYNEQFF.

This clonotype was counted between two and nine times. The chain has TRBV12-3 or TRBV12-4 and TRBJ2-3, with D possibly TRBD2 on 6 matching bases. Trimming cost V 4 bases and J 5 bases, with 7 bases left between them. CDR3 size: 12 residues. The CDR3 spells CASSWRGDTQYF. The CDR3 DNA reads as TGTGCCAGCAGTTGGAGGGGAGATACGCAGTATTTT.

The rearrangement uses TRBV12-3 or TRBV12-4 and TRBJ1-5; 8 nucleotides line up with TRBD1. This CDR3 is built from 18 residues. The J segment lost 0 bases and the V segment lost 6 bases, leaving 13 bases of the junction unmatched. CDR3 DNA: TGTGCCAGCAGGGCCGGGACAGGCGGATTTTATAGCAATCAGCCCCAGCATTTT. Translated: CASRAGTGGFYSNQPQHF.

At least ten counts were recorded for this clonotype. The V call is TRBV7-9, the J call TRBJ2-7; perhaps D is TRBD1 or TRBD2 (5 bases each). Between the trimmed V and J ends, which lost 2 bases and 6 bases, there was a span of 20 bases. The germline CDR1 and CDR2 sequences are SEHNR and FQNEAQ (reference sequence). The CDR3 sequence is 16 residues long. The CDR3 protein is CASSLTTGRLKGEQYF. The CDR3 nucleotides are TGTGCCAGCAGCTTAACGACGGGACGGCTGAAGGGCGAGCAGTACTTC.

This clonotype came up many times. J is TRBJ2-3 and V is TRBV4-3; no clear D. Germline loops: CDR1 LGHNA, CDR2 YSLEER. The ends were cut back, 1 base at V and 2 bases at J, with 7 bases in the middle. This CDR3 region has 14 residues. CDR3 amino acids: CASSQAHHTDTQYF. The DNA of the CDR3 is TGCGCCAGCAGCCAAGCCCATCACACAGATACGCAGTATTTT.

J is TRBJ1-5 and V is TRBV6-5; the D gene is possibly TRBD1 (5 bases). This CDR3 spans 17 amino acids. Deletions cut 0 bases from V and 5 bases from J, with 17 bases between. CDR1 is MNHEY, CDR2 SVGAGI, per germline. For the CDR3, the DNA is TGTGCCAGCAGTTACTCACCGAGCGGGGGAGTATATCAGCCCCAGCATTTT. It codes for CASSYSPSGGVYQPQHF.

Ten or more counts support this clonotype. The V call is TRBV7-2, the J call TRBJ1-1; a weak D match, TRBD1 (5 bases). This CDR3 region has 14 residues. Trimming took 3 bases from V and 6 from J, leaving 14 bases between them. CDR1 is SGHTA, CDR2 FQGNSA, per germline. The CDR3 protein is CASSFLSGSSEAFF. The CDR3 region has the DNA TGTGCCAGCAGCTTCCTATCAGGGTCTTCTGAAGCTTTCTTT.

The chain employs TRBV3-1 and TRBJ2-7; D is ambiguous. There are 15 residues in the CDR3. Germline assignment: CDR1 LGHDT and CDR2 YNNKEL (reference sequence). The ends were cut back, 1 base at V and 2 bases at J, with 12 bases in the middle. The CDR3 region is CASSQGLLSAYEQYF. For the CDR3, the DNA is TGTGCCAGCAGCCAAGGGTTGCTAAGCGCCTACGAGCAGTACTTC.

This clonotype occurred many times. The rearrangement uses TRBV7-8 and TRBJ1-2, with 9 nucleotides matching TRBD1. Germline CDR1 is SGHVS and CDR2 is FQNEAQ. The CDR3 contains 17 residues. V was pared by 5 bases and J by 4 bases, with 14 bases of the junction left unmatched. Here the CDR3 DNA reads TGTGCCAGCAGCCAGCGGCCGGGACAGGGCTCGAGCTATGGCTACACCTTC. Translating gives CASSQRPGQGSSYGYTF. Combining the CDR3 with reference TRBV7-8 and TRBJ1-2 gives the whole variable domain GAGVSQSPRYKVAKRGQDVALRCDPISGHVSLFWYQQALGQGPEFLTYFQNEAQLDKSGLPSDRFFAERPEGSVSTLKIQRTQQEDSAVYLCASSQRPGQGSSYGYTFGSGTRLTVV.

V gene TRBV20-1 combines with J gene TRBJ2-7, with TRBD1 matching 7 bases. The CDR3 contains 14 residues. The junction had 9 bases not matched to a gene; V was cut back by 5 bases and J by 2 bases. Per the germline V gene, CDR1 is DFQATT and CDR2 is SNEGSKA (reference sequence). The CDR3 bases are TGCAGTGCTTCCCCGGGACAGAGAACCTACGAGCAGTACTTC. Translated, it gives CSASPGQRTYEQYF.

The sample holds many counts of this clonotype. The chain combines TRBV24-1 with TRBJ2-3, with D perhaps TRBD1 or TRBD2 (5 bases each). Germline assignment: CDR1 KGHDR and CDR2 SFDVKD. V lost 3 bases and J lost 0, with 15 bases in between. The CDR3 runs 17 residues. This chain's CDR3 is CATSDDTGTGSTDTQYF. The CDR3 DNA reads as TGTGCCACCAGTGATGACACCGGGACGGGCAGCACAGATACGCAGTATTTT.

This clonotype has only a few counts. The CDR3 sequence: CASSLVRTSTEAFF. As DNA, the CDR3 is TGTGCCAGCAGCTTAGTTCGGACAAGCACTGAAGCTTTCTTT. The V call is TRBV11-1, the J call TRBJ1-1; a possible D gene is TRBD1 (5 bases). The ends were cut back, 1 base at V and 4 bases at J, with 10 bases in the middle. CDR3 length: 14 residues. Per germline, CDR1 SGHAT and CDR2 FQDESV (reference sequence).